This TCR beta chain was obtained from a study of OX40 agonist ivuxolimab in advanced cancers. With autoimmune disease history or systemic immunosuppression, patients were excluded. Trimming took off 0 bases at V and 4 bases at J, with 13 bases between the two ends. The CDR3 runs to 16 residues. CDR1 is SGDLS and CDR2 is YYNGEE in the germline V gene. Generated by immunoSEQ multiplex PCR, the TCRdb table keeps only in-frame clones and is missing some. Among about 20,000 clones listed, approximately 72% were seen once. The sequence was obtained from an adult with an advanced solid tumor such as melanoma, head and neck, liver or kidney cancer. Here the sequenced sample was CD4+ or CD8+ T cells sorted from blood, taken in a trial of the OX40 agonist ivuxolimab. This chain uses TRBV9 with TRBJ2-2; a possible D gene is TRBD1 (7 bases). CDR3 DNA sequence: TGTGCCAGCAGCGTAGCAAGTCAGGGGGGCACCGGGGAGCTGTTTTTT. Encoded protein: CASSVASQGGTGELFF.